These T cell receptor beta chains were read from a single sample in a study of early T cells in non-severe SARS-CoV-2 infection. Via MiXCR, TCRdb re-called the 5' RACE reads, giving one row per CDR3 protein. The sample lists about 48,000 distinct CDR3 sequences, roughly an eighth occurring once. The sample was whole blood. Receptors originate from an adult who was a healthcare worker with PCR-confirmed SARS-CoV-2 infection or an uninfected control (not recorded which). Both conserved end residues are trimmed from each CDR3.

V	J	CDR3
TRBV7-8	TRBJ1-4	ASSPGHEINEKLF
TRBV20-1	TRBJ1-6	SASPTGGYSPLH
TRBV11-2	TRBJ2-5	ASSSTLRRGGGETQY
TRBV7-3	TRBJ2-5	ASSSGLDETQY
TRBV6-1	TRBJ1-6	ASSEPGRNSPLH
TRBV29-1	TRBJ1-1	SVEDRGSNTEAF
TRBV6-5	TRBJ2-3	ASSHFSGTGLADTQY
TRBV19	TRBJ1-5	ASSTGGQGDQPQH
TRBV10-3	TRBJ2-1	AISESGTSGYNEQF
TRBV29-1	TRBJ1-2	SVGQGGYT
TRBV7-9	TRBJ2-2	ASSNRLPTGELF
TRBV4-2	TRBJ2-3	ASSQDLAGGRDTQY
TRBV4-1	TRBJ2-7	ASSQVYARATYEQY
TRBV5-1	TRBJ2-3	ASSLTTLSRQY
TRBV27	TRBJ2-5	ASRHARQGAGETQY
TRBV9	TRBJ1-2	ASSIRSDYGYT
TRBV20-1	TRBJ1-3	SARDPGRGRGGNTIY
TRBV7-6	TRBJ2-7	ASSLEAGGQNEQY
TRBV20-1	TRBJ1-4	SARRGSGVATNEKLF
TRBV5-1	TRBJ1-2	ASSEGTAQYGYT
TRBV29-1	TRBJ2-7	SVGEDRILEQY
TRBV19	TRBJ2-7	ASSTIAGVGYEQY
TRBV29-1	TRBJ2-5	SALATQETQY
TRBV20-1	TRBJ2-1	SARAPLARGGEQF
TRBV3-1	TRBJ1-6	ASSRGSPLH
TRBV2	TRBJ1-6	ASRRQGDLNSPLH
TRBV6-6	TRBJ1-6	ASNPQSSYNSPLH
TRBV29-1	TRBJ1-2	SVENGQGYGYT
TRBV12-3/TRBV12-4	TRBJ2-7	ASSSTGLEEQY
TRBV29-1	TRBJ2-4	SVVSSGSKNIQY
TRBV27	TRBJ2-1	ASSLSTRTTKSEQF
TRBV10-3	TRBJ2-7	AISESDEQY
TRBV20-1	TRBJ2-3	SARGTSGSGSTDTQY
TRBV9	TRBJ2-1	ARSVWTSPRVYNEQF
TRBV20-1	TRBJ1-5	SASPWKLKQPQH
TRBV20-1	TRBJ1-1	SASSPGGAGTEAF
TRBV7-2	TRBJ1-6	ASSPAGVYNSPLH
TRBV3-1	TRBJ1-1	ASSQGDRGNTEAF
TRBV7-8	TRBJ1-2	ASSLLAWGQGNYGYT
TRBV7-3	TRBJ2-3	ASSSGLEQY
TRBV6-5	TRBJ1-6	ASSWGTGVNSPLH